The text below deals with one T cell receptor (beta chain). The antigen is unknown. Measured with immunoSEQ multiplex PCR; TCRdb has only the in-frame clones, and not every one. This sample has tens of thousands of clones; about nine tenths occur once, and the top ten carry 3% to 4%. This specimen belongs to a study of OX40 agonist ivuxolimab in advanced cancers. Study details: Earlier anti-PD-1, anti-PD-L1 or anti-CTLA-4 therapy was permitted; roughly 40% had received some.

The CDR3 has 15 residues. The J segment lost 4 bases and the V segment lost 4 bases, leaving 7 bases of the junction unmatched. CDR1 is ENHRY, CDR2 SYGVKD, per germline. General study results and limits: Nonresponders, in some cases, also had low normalized T-cell clonal expansion.

This specimen consisted of CD4+ or CD8+ T cells sorted from blood, obtained in a trial of the OX40 agonist ivuxolimab. This chain uses TRBV10-3 with TRBJ2-5; 9 nucleotides line up with TRBD1. The source is an adult with an advanced solid tumor such as melanoma, head and neck, liver or kidney cancer. The CDR3 here is CAISATGGARETQYF. The CDR3 DNA follows: TGTGCCATCAGTGCTACAGGGGGCGCACGAGAGACCCAGTACTTC.